What follows are 21 T cell receptor beta chains derived from one specimen sequenced in a study of immune aging and cytomegalovirus after organ transplant. Antigen specificity for these receptors is unknown. A microwell BD Rhapsody targeted mRNA and AbSeq workflow captured the cells and built the libraries. From the single-cell sequencing reads, TCRdb called clonotypes with MiXCR, one entry per CDR3 protein. The repertoire consists of about 21,000 distinct CDR3 sequences, with about a third occurring once and the leading ten covering about 25%. The time point denotes: five sample-tagged time points from pre-transplant (day -1) to day 368 post-transplant, pooled. Here the sequenced sample was CMV peptide-activated CD4+ and CD8+ T cells sorted from blood, taken at five time points, pooled. Subset defined: sorted CD8+CD137+ and CD4+CD154+ T cells after about 11 h CMV IE-1 peptide stimulation. Source of these receptors: a female donor who had a heart transplant and CMV viremia.

This sequence joins TRBV6-5 and TRBJ2-7; TRBD1 might be the D (6 bases). Trimming cost V 5 bases and J 0 bases, with 14 bases left between them. CDR3 length: 15 residues. CDR1 is MNHEY, CDR2 SVGAGI, per germline. This CDR3 is CASSPITGSSYEQYF. The CDR3 region has the DNA TGTGCCAGCAGTCCAATCACAGGGAGCTCCTACGAGCAGTACTTC.

The rearrangement joins TRBV29-1 to TRBJ2-1; 10 bases are shared with TRBD2. The J segment lost 4 bases and the V segment lost 3 bases, leaving 6 bases of the junction unmatched. This CDR3 region has 15 residues. CDR1 is SQVTM, CDR2 ANQGSEA, per germline. The CDR3, as DNA: TGCAGCGTTGATATGGCTAGCGGGGGTTACAATGAGCAGTTCTTC. Its protein product is CSVDMASGGYNEQFF.

This clonotype was observed many times. This chain connects TRBV20-1 to TRBJ2-3; no definite D call. The end of the DNA aligns better with TRBJ1-5, so the J call may be wrong. The CDR3 sequence is 15 residues long. Germline-derived CDR1 and CDR2 are DFQATT and SNEGSKA (reference sequence). CDR3 nucleotides: TGCAGTGCTAGTAGTGTCAGAAAAAGCACAGATACGCAGCATTTT. As protein: CSASSVRKSTDTQHF.

This clonotype was seen a handful of times. This chain links TRBV6-1 with TRBJ2-1; 14 bases match TRBD2. Germline loops: CDR1 MNHNS, CDR2 SASEGT. J gave up 2 bases and V 2 bases, and 8 bases lay outside the gene matches. The CDR3 is 19 amino acids. The CDR3 DNA follows: TGTGCCAGCAGTGAATCCCTCCTGACTAGCGGGAGGGCCTACAATGAGCAGTTCTTC. It translates to CASSESLLTSGRAYNEQFF.

The chain is built from TRBV21-1 and TRBJ2-7; TRBD1 is the table's D call, not checked against the DNA. TRBV21-1 is tagged as a pseudogene. The length of the CDR3 is 17 residues. Here the CDR3 reads CASNDNCTGGKSDEQYF. In nucleotides, the CDR3 is TGTGCCAGCAACGATAATTGCACAGGGGGCAAAAGCGACGAGCAGTACTTC.

The chain carries TRBV5-1 and TRBJ2-6; D ambiguous. The length of the CDR3 is 15 residues. Germline V gene data show CDR1 as SGHRS and CDR2 as YFSETQ. Trimming pared 0 bases from V and 1 base from J, leaving 5 bases between. The CDR3 is CASSLGGSGANVLTF. CDR3 in DNA: TGCGCCAGCAGCTTGGGGGGTTCTGGGGCCAACGTCCTGACTTTC.

This clonotype came up a few times. Here the CDR3 omits its conserved ending phenylalanine or tryptophan, so a read error is the likely source. The chain joins TRBV12-3 or TRBV12-4 to TRBJ1-5; D is uncertain. This CDR3 comprises 15 residues. Trimming pared 6 bases from V and 2 bases from J, leaving 14 bases between. CDR3: CASRQTRVGNQPQHL. CDR3 in DNA: TGTGCCAGCAGACAAACAAGGGTCGGCAATCAGCCCCAGCATCTT.

This clonotype rates as medium-sized. This CDR3 is CASSALRNTEAFF. DNA for the CDR3: TGTGCCAGCAGTGCACTGCGGAACACTGAAGCTTTCTTT. The rearrangement links TRBV6-1 to TRBJ1-1; D is unclear. CDR3 length equals 13 residues. CDR1 MNHNS and CDR2 SASEGT come from the germline V gene. Trimming took 4 bases from V and 1 from J, leaving 7 bases between them.

By its share, this clonotype is medium-sized. The chain is built from TRBV9 and TRBJ2-5, with D maybe TRBD2 (6 bases). The CDR3 is 16 amino acids. The ends were cut back, 0 bases at V and 4 bases at J, with 16 bases in the middle. Germline CDR1 and CDR2: SGDLS and YYNGEE. The CDR3, as DNA: TGTGCCAGCAGCGTAGTAAGGTCGGAGGGGATAGAGACCCAGTACTTC. It encodes CASSVVRSEGIETQYF.

This chain links TRBV30 with TRBJ2-2; 8 bases match TRBD2. The V gene end was trimmed by 4 bases and the J gene end by 12 bases; junction bases not matched to a gene: 10. CDR1 is GTSNPN, CDR2 SVGIG, per germline (reference sequence). The CDR3 contains 13 residues. CDR3 sequence reads: CAWTSGSPWKLFF. CDR3 sequence (DNA): TGTGCCTGGACTAGCGGGTCCCCGTGGAAGCTGTTTTTT.

A few counts support this clonotype. A clone one base away is much larger, so this may be a read error. The chain links TRBV14 to TRBJ1-1; D is unclear. CDR3 length equals 12 residues. CDR1 SGHDN and CDR2 FVKESK come from the germline V gene. V was cut by 1 base and J by 8 bases, with 8 bases left in between. CDR3: CASSQVAEEAFF. CDR3 DNA sequence: TGTGCCAGCAGCCAAGTCGCAGAAGAAGCTTTCTTT. Variable domain in full (rest from reference TRBV14 and TRBJ1-1): EAGVTQFPSHSVIEKGQTVTLRCDPISGHDNLYWYRRVMGKEIKFLLHFVKESKQDESGMPNNRFLAERTGGTYSTLKVQPAELEDSGVYFCASSQVAEEAFFGQGTRLTVV.

Details on this clonotype: At one boundary the junction diverges from the germline segment, which might be a read error. This sequence joins TRBV4-2 and TRBJ2-5, with D tentatively TRBD1 (5 bases). Looked up from germline, CDR1 is LGHNA and CDR2 is YNFKEQ. The CDR3 loop spans 15 amino acids. The CDR3 DNA reads as TGTACCAGCAGCCAAGTCCAGGGCATCCAAGAGACCCAGTACTTC. Its protein product is CTSSQVQGIQETQYF.

Of note for this clonotype: One junction end does not reproduce the germline sequence, and a read error may be involved. V usage is TRBV20-1 and J usage is TRBJ1-2; 7 nucleotides agree with TRBD1. The germline V gene has CDR1 DFQATT and CDR2 SNEGSKA (reference sequence). This CDR3 has 13 residues. The CDR3 DNA reads as TGCAGTGCTAAACAGGGGTGGGGATCTGGCTACGCCTTC. Its translation is CSAKQGWGSGYAF.

With regard to this clonotype: The junction departs from the called germline gene at one end, perhaps through a read error. The genes are TRBV5-1 and TRBJ1-1; no definite D call. CDR3 length: 13 amino acids. The germline V gene has CDR1 SGHRS and CDR2 YFSETQ. CDR3 residues: CASSKEMNTGAFF. In nucleotides, the CDR3 is TGCGCCAGCTCCAAGGAGATGAACACTGGAGCTTTCTTT. Full variable domain (remainder filled in from reference TRBV5-1 and TRBJ1-1): KAGVTQTPRYLIKTRGQQVTLSCSPISGHRSVSWYQQTPGQGLQFLFEYFSETQRNKGNFPGRFSGRQFSNSRSEMNVSTLELGDSALYLCASSKEMNTGAFFGQGTRLTVV.

The V gene is TRBV4-3, the J gene TRBJ1-2; a weak D match, TRBD1 (6 bases). Trimming cost V 1 base and J 8 bases, with 11 bases left between them. The V gene's germline CDR1 is LGHNA and CDR2 YSLEER. The CDR3 runs to 13 residues. CDR3: CASSQADSGGYTF. The CDR3 DNA reads as TGCGCCAGCAGCCAAGCGGACAGCGGGGGCTACACCTTC.

The chain links TRBV4-1 to TRBJ2-5; D unclear. V dropped 1 base and J dropped 7 bases, with 13 bases sitting between them. This CDR3 spans 14 amino acids. Germline loops: CDR1 MGHRA, CDR2 YSYEKL. The CDR3 reads CASSQVGSLGTQYF. The CDR3 DNA follows: TGCGCCAGCAGCCAAGTGGGTAGCTTGGGGACCCAGTACTTC.

This clonotype was detected a few times. The chain has TRBV5-1 and TRBJ2-7, with 9 bases matching TRBD1. The CDR3 has 16 residues. V was clipped by 5 bases and J by 2 bases; unmatched bases: 11. Germline V gene lookup returns CDR1 SGHRS and CDR2 YFSETQ. Here the CDR3 reads CASSKRAGTGTYEQYF. The CDR3 nucleotides are TGCGCCAGCAGTAAAAGAGCCGGGACAGGGACCTACGAGCAGTACTTC.

This clonotype was seen just once. The junction does not match germline at one end; this may be a read error. This chain links TRBV20-1 with TRBJ1-1; D possibly corresponds to TRBD1 (6 bases). This CDR3 region has 16 residues. Germline CDR1 DFQATT, CDR2 SNEGSKA (reference sequence). The CDR3 loop reads CSARARRQPWDTEAFF. CDR3 in DNA: TGCAGTGCTAGAGCTCGGCGTCAGCCGTGGGACACTGAAGCTTTCTTC.

The chain has TRBV4-3 and TRBJ1-2, with D unclear. The CDR3 covers 16 residues. Trimming cost V 0 bases and J 5 bases, with 16 bases left between them. Looked up from germline, CDR1 is LGHNA and CDR2 is YSLEER. CDR3 amino acids: CASSQDPADPFYGYTF. CDR3 bases: TGCGCCAGCAGCCAAGATCCGGCGGACCCCTTTTATGGCTACACCTTC.

This chain connects TRBV7-3 to TRBJ1-2, with D hard to call. Germline V gene sequence: CDR1 SGHTA, CDR2 FQGTGA. Trimming removed 4 bases at V and 7 bases at J, with 13 bases between. There are 13 residues in the CDR3. For the CDR3, the DNA is TGTGCCAGCAGCTCCACCGGGGTAGGTGGCTACACCTTC. Protein sequence: CASSSTGVGGYTF.

The chain uses TRBV19 and TRBJ2-1, with a weak D call TRBD2 (5 bases). Trimming took 7 bases from V and 4 from J, leaving 14 bases between them. The germline V gene encodes CDR1 LNHDA and CDR2 SQIVND (reference sequence). CDR3 size: 14 residues. CDR3 bases: TGTGCCAGTAATGCGGGTAACGATTACAATGAGCAGTTCTTC. It specifies CASNAGNDYNEQFF.